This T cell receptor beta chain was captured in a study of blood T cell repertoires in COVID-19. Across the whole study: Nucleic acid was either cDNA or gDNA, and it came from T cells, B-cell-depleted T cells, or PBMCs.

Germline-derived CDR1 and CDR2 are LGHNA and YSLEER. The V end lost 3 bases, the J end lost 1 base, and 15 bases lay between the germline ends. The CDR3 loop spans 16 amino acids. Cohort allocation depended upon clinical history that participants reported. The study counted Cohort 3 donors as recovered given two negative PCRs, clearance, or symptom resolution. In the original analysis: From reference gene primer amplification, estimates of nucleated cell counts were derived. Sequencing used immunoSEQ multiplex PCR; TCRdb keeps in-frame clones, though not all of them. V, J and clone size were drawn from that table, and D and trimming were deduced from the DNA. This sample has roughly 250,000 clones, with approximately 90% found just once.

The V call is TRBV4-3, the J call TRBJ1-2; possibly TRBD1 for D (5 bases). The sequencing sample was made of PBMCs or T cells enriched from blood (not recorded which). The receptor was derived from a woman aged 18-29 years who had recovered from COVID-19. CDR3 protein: CASSQEIADINYGYTF. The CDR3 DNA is TGCGCCAGCAGCCAGGAAATTGCGGACATTAACTATGGCTACACCTTC.